This T cell receptor beta chain was captured by sequencing in a study of T cell responses to AZD1222 COVID-19 vaccine (dated by TCRdb to the early 2020s). Some background on the complete study: AZD1222 recipients with second doses at about 4 weeks or about 12 weeks were pooled, because spike-specific TCR depth and breadth did not differ between schedules. Trial participants were enrolled into age subgroups of 18-55, 56-69 and 70-plus years, which contained 148, 28 and 57 TCR-sequenced participants, respectively. TCR sequencing covered 233 trial participants: 200 to 220 given two doses of AZD1222 and 26 given two doses of MenACWY control vaccine. Overall study outcomes, separate from this receptor: Vaccine-associated CD4 TCRs spanned the whole spike protein, with dominant responses in regions 160-218 and 743-854. Conclusions about previously exposed vaccinees are limited because only 6 or 7 AZD1222 recipients were SARS-CoV-2 seropositive at baseline. After two AZD1222 doses, spike-specific TCR breadth and depth were significantly higher than at day 0 and than in MenACWY recipients. Nearly half of unique spike-specific TCRs reportedly recognized epitopes outside regions mutated in the B.1.351 and B.1.1.7 variants. In the small 56-69-year group, the increase in depth fell short of significance, most likely because of low power. Because no day 14 peak-response samples were available, repertoires were characterized only after the peak T cell response. Participants were mostly white British and included more females than males, and it was suggested by the authors that clonal diversity may have been underestimated.

The meaning of the sample's time point label: baseline before first vaccination. Vaccinee samples were obtained from the UK trials COV001 and COV002, which included a single-blind randomized controlled phase 2/3 trial of AZD1222 (ChAdOx1 nCoV-19) in healthy adults. For TCRbeta chain sequencing, PBMC samples from trial participants were taken at day 0 and at day 28 after the second dose. The CDR3 regions of human TCRbeta chains were subjected to immunosequencing. The authors processed their data as follows. TCRs in the repertoires were compared against a reference library of SARS-CoV-2-specific TCRs that had been generated with the MIRA antigen-specificity platform. Breadth was defined as the fraction of unique TCRs that were SARS-CoV-2-associated, and depth was defined as the fraction of total T cells that were SARS-CoV-2-associated. Each spike-specific TCR was assigned to its reactive spike region and to a CD4 or CD8 class using the MIRA data. Log10-transformed breadth and depth values were compared by one-way ANOVA with Sidak's multiple comparisons tests. In TCRdb, the immuneACCESS table is reduced to in-frame sequences with V and J assigned. These tables do not hold every clone; where another copy was compared, an unresolved V gene accounts for under half, and the others remain unexplained. V, J and clone size reflect that table, while D and trimming were determined from the DNA. The sample records about 130,000 clones, more than 85% of which are singletons. 2.5% to 4% of the sample comes from the top ten.

A word on this clone: Its recognized antigen is unknown. No much larger clone exists at a distance of one base, and base qualities are not known.

The germline V gene specifies SGHVS as CDR1 and FNYEAQ as CDR2. The CDR3, cysteine through phenylalanine, is 16 amino acids long. Only the CDR3 DNA is retained, 48 bases long and in frame from the first base. Trimming takes 5 bases off V and 7 bases off J; junction bases not matched to a gene: 7. The material was peripheral blood, obtained on day 0 of AZD1222 vaccination. The sequence is built from TRBV7-6 and TRBJ2-1; TRBD2 fits 14 bases in the junction. The clonotype was recovered from an adult in good health. Read as DNA, the sequence is TGTGCCAGCAGCCTCAGACTAGCGGGAGGGGGTAATGAGCAGTTCTTC. This sequence encodes CASSLRLAGGGNEQFF.